Listed here are 11 T cell receptor beta chains from one sample, sequenced in a study of OX40 agonist ivuxolimab in advanced cancers. Profiling relied on immunoSEQ multiplex PCR, and the TCRdb table lists in-frame clones only, not all of them. The table includes approximately 29,000 clones, almost 85% detected once. Material: CD4+ or CD8+ T cells sorted from blood, obtained in a trial of the OX40 agonist ivuxolimab. The receptor set was obtained from an adult with an advanced solid tumor such as melanoma, head and neck, liver or kidney cancer.

The chain combines TRBV4-1 with TRBJ2-1, with TRBD2 identical over 10 bases. Germline-derived CDR1 and CDR2 are MGHRA and YSYEKL. The CDR3 loop spans 16 amino acids. V was pared by 0 bases and J by 4 bases, with 3 bases of the junction left unmatched. CDR3 sequence (DNA): TGCGCCAGCAGCCAAGACCCTAGCGGGGGTTACAATGAGCAGTTCTTC. The encoded protein is CASSQDPSGGYNEQFF.

The V call is TRBV6-5, the J call TRBJ1-4, with D maybe TRBD1 (6 bases). Per germline, CDR1 MNHEY and CDR2 SVGAGI. This CDR3 is built from 16 residues. Trimming took 2 bases from V and 6 from J, leaving 16 bases between them. The CDR3: CASSYRTGAADEKLFF. The CDR3 nucleotides are TGTGCCAGCAGTTACCGTACGGGGGCGGCGGATGAAAAACTGTTTTTT.

The rearrangement links TRBV29-1 to TRBJ2-6; possibly TRBD1 for D (6 bases). CDR1 and CDR2 from the germline V gene are SQVTM and ANQGSEA. V dropped 4 bases and J dropped 1 base, with 8 bases sitting between them. The length of the CDR3 is 14 residues. CDR3 sequence: CSVGGGSGANVLTF. CDR3 sequence (DNA): TGCAGCGTTGGAGGGGGATCTGGGGCCAACGTCCTGACTTTC.

This clone was found once. The chain employs TRBV6-5 and TRBJ1-1; 8 nucleotides line up with TRBD1. The CDR3 contains 16 residues. Germline V CDR1 and CDR2: MNHEY, SVGAGI. With V trimmed by 1 base and J by 3 bases, 7 bases remained unmatched. This CDR3 is CASSYLHRGGHTEAFF. CDR3 DNA sequence: TGTGCCAGCAGTTACTTGCACAGGGGGGGTCACACTGAAGCTTTCTTT.

The chain joins TRBV6-6 to TRBJ2-6; 7 nucleotides line up with TRBD1. The germline V gene has CDR1 MNHNY and CDR2 SVGAGI (reference sequence). The CDR3 consists of 16 residues. The ends lost 5 bases at V and 1 base at J; junction bases unmatched: 5. In nucleotides, the CDR3 is TGTGCCAGCAGTGCAGGGGGTAGTTCTGGGGCCAACGTCCTGACTTTC. Residues: CASSAGGSSGANVLTF.

The V and J genes are TRBV6-5 and TRBJ2-7; a possible D gene is TRBD2 (6 bases). Trimming removed 6 bases from V and 4 bases from J, with 19 bases in between. This CDR3 spans 15 amino acids. From germline, CDR1 is MNHEY and CDR2 SVGAGI. The CDR3 region is CASSLGDGSLYEQYF. The CDR3 coding sequence is TGTGCCAGCAGCCTTGGGGACGGGAGCCTTTACGAGCAGTACTTC.

The chain uses TRBV2 and TRBJ2-5; 10 positions agree with TRBD2. The CDR3 sequence is 15 residues long. Looked up from germline, CDR1 is SNHLY and CDR2 is FYNNEI. The trim removed 2 bases at V and 5 bases at J, leaving 5 bases unmatched. The CDR3 loop reads CASSELAGVRETQYF. CDR3 in DNA: TGTGCCAGCAGTGAACTAGCGGGAGTGAGGGAGACCCAGTACTTC.

The chain carries TRBV6-4 and TRBJ2-7, with D possibly being TRBD2 (5 bases). The CDR3 sequence is 17 residues long. Looked up from germline, CDR1 is MRHNA and CDR2 is SNTAGT. Trimming cost V 0 bases and J 1 base, with 16 bases left between them. The CDR3 region has the DNA TGTGCCAGCAGTGACTCGAAAGCGGTGAACATTTCCTACGAGCAGTACTTC. It codes for CASSDSKAVNISYEQYF.

The chain uses TRBV18 and TRBJ1-1; 11 nucleotides align to TRBD1. The CDR3 has 17 amino acids. Trimming cost V 4 bases and J 5 bases; bases outside gene matches: 12. Germline CDR1 is KGHSH and CDR2 is LQKENI. Here the CDR3 reads CASSLTPGQGEGTEAFF. CDR3 bases: TGTGCCAGCTCACTTACCCCGGGACAGGGGGAAGGGACTGAAGCTTTCTTT.

This rearrangement joins TRBV18 to TRBJ2-7; either TRBD1 or TRBD2 may supply D (5 bases each). The CDR3 has 14 amino acids. V lost 3 bases and J 5 bases, leaving 14 bases between the germline ends. Germline CDR1 reads KGHSH; CDR2 reads LQKENI. The CDR3: CASSPQGPPDEQYF. The CDR3 coding sequence is TGTGCCAGCTCACCCCAGGGACCACCGGACGAGCAGTACTTC.

The gene calls are TRBV7-2 and TRBJ2-7; 9 nucleotides match TRBD2. The CDR3 loop spans 14 amino acids. CDR1 is SGHTA and CDR2 is FQGNSA in the germline V gene. Trimming at V came to 8 bases and at J to 2 bases, leaving 7 bases not matched to a gene. CDR3 nucleotides: TGTGCCAGCTCCTTTAGCGGGGGAACCTACGAGCAGTACTTC. It specifies CASSFSGGTYEQYF.